What follows is one TCR beta chain and its context. An amount of RNA that ranged from about 0.45 to 1 ug was reverse transcribed with random hexamers. TCRdb re-called the immunoSEQ multiplex PCR reads through MiXCR, storing one row per CDR3 protein. The sample lists around 280,000 distinct CDR3 sequences, approximately 85% occurring once. Losses at the gene ends were 2 bases for V and 2 bases for J; bases not matched to a gene: 6. Germline assignment: CDR1 SEHNR and CDR2 FQNEAQ (reference sequence). This CDR3 spans 16 amino acids. This sample is part of a study of CD8 T cells in Susac syndrome. What was sequenced was CD8+ T cells from PBMCs. The rearrangement uses TRBV7-9 and TRBJ2-3, with 8 positions matching TRBD2. The clonotype comes from a human donor with multiple sclerosis. CDR3 sequence reads: CASSLYAGGVTDTQYF. CDR3 nucleotide sequence: TGTGCCAGCAGCTTATACGCGGGAGGTGTCACAGATACGCAGTATTTT.